This T cell receptor (beta chain) was documented in a study of blood T cell repertoires in COVID-19. Clones were sequenced by immunoSEQ multiplex PCR, and TCRdb holds only the in-frame ones, with some missing. The repertoire holds 200,000 or so clones, roughly 90% seen once, with about 4% in the top ten. With 7 bases clipped from V and 5 bases from J, the junction kept 10 bases outside the gene matches. The CDR3 runs to 14 residues. Germline V gives CDR1 SEHNR, CDR2 FQNEAQ (reference sequence). The rearrangement uses TRBV7-9 and TRBJ1-2; 7 bases are shared with TRBD1. Material: PBMCs or T cells enriched from blood (not recorded which). The sequence was obtained from a woman aged 35 to 49 with acute COVID-19. The chain's CDR3 is CASTLDRALYGYTF. CDR3 DNA sequence: TGTGCCAGCACCCTAGACAGGGCCCTATATGGCTACACCTTC.